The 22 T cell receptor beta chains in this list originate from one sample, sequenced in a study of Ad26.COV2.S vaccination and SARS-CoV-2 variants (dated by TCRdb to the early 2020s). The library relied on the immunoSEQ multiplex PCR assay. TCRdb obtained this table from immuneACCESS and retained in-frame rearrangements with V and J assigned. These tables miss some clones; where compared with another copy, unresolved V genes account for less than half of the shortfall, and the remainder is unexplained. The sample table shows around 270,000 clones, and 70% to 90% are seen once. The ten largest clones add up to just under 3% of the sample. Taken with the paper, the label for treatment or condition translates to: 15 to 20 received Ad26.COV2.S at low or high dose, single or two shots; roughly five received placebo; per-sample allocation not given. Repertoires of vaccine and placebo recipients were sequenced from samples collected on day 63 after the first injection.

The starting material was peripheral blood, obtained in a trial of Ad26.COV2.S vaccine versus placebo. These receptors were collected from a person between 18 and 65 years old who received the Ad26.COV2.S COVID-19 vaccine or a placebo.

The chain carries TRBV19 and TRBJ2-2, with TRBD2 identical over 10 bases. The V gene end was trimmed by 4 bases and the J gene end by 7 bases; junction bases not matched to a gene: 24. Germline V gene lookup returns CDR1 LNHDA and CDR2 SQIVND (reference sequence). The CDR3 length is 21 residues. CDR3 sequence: CASSKKIGLAAAPYLGGELFF. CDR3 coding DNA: TGTGCCAGTAGTAAGAAAATTGGACTAGCGGCCGCTCCCTACCTCGGCGGGGAGCTGTTTTTT.

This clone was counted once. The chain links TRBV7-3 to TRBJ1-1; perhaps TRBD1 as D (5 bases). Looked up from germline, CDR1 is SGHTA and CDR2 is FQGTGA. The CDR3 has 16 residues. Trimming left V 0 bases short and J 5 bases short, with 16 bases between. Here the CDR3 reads CASSLTGRGAGTEAFF. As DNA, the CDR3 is TGTGCCAGCAGCTTAACTGGGAGGGGCGCTGGGACTGAAGCTTTCTTT.

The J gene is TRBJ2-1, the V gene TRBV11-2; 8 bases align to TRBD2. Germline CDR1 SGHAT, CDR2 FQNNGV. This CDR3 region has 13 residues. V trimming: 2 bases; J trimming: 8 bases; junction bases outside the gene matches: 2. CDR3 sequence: CASSLNGGDEQFF. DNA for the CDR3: TGTGCCAGCAGCTTAAACGGGGGGGATGAGCAGTTCTTC. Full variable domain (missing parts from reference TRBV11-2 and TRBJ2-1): EAGVAQSPRYKIIEKRQSVAFWCNPISGHATLYWYQQILGQGPKLLIQFQNNGVVDDSQLPKDRFSAERLKGVDSTLKIQPAKLEDSAVYLCASSLNGGDEQFFGPGTRLTVL.

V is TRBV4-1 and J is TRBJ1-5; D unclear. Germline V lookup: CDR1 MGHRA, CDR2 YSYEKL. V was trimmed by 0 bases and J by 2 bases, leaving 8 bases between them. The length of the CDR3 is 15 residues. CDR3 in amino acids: CASSQESRGNQPQHF. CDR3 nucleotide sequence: TGCGCCAGCAGCCAAGAGTCTAGGGGCAATCAGCCCCAGCATTTT.

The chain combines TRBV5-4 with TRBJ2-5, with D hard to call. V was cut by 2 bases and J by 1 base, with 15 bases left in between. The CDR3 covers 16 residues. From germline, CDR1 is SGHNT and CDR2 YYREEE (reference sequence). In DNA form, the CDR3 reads TGTGCCAGCAGCTTCACTCCACGAGGCTCCCAAGAGACCCAGTACTTC. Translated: CASSFTPRGSQETQYF.

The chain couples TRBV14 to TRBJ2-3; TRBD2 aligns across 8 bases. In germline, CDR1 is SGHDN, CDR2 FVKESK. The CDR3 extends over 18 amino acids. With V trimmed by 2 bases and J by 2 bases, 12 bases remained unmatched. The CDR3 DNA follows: TGTGCCAGCAGCCAACGTTTACGAGCGGGGGCGCCCACAGATACGCAGTATTTT. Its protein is CASSQRLRAGAPTDTQYF.

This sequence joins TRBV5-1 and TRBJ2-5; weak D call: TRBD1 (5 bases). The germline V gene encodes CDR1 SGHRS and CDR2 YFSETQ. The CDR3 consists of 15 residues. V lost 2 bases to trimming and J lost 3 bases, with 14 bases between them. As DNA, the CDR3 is TGCGCCAGCAGCTTCTGGGCTTCCAGGGAAGAGACCCAGTACTTC. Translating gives CASSFWASREETQYF.

The CDR3 nucleotides are TGTGCCAGCAGCTTAGGGGTTGGGGGAGGCACAGATACGCAGTATTTT. Its translation is CASSLGVGGGTDTQYF. The rearrangement links TRBV11-3 to TRBJ2-3; possibly TRBD1 or TRBD2 for D (5 bases each). V lost 1 base and J lost 1, with 12 bases in between. The CDR3 extends over 16 amino acids. From germline, CDR1 is SGHNT and CDR2 YENEEA.

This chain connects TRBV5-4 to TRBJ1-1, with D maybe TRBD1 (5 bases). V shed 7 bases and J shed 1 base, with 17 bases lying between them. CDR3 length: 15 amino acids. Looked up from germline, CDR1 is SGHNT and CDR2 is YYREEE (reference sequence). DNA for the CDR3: TGTGCCAGCTTGCCGTTATTAGGGGCGAACACTGAAGCTTTCTTT. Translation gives CASLPLLGANTEAFF.

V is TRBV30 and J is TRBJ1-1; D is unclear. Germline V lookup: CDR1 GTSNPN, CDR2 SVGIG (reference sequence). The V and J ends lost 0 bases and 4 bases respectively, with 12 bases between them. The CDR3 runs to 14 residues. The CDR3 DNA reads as TGTGCCTGGAGTGTCGGGATGGGTAGCACTGAAGCTTTCTTT. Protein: CAWSVGMGSTEAFF.

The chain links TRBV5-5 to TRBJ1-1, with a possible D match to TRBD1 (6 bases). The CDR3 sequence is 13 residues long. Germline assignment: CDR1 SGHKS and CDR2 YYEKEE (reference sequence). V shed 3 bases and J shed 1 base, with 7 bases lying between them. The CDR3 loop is CASSSTGNTEAFF. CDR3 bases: TGTGCCAGCAGCTCGACAGGGAACACTGAAGCTTTCTTT.

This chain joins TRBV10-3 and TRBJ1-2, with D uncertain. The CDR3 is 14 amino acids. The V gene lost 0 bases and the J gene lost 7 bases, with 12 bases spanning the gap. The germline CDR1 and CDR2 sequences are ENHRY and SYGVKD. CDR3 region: CAISESQSRIGYTF. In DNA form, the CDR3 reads TGTGCCATCAGTGAGTCACAGTCGCGGATTGGCTACACCTTC.

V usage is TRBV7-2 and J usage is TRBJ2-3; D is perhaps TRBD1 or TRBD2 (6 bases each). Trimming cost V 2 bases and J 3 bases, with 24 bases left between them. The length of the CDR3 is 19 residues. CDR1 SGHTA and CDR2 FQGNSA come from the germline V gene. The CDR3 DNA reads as TGTGCCAGCAGCTTAAGAGGAGGCGTGGGGGGCCGGGTGACAGATACGCAGTATTTT. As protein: CASSLRGGVGGRVTDTQYF.

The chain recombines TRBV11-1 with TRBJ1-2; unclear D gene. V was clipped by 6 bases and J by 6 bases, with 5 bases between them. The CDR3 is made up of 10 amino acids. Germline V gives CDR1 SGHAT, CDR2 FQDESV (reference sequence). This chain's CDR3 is CASRGNGYTF. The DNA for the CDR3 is TGTGCCAGCAGGGGTAATGGCTACACCTTC.

DNA of the CDR3: TGTGCCAGCAGCTTTGCGGGAGGCCTCACAGATACGCAGTATTTT. It is translated as CASSFAGGLTDTQYF. This rearrangement joins TRBV7-2 to TRBJ2-3, with 8 nucleotides matching TRBD2. Germline-derived CDR1 and CDR2 are SGHTA and FQGNSA. Trimming removed 3 bases from V and 2 bases from J; junction bases left unmatched: 4. The CDR3 is 15 residues long.

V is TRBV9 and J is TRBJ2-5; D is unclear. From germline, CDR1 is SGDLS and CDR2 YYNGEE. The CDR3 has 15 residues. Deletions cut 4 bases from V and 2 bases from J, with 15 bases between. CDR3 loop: CASSRTMGPQETQYF. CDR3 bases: TGTGCCAGCAGCCGTACAATGGGCCCACAAGAGACCCAGTACTTC.

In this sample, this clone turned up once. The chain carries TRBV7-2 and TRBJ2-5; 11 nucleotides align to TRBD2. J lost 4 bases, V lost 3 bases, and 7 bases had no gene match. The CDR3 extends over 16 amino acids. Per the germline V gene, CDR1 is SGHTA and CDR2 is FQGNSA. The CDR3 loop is CASSFTSGSGRETQYF. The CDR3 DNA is TGTGCCAGCAGCTTCACTAGCGGGAGCGGAAGAGAGACCCAGTACTTC.

The CDR3 bases are TGTGCTAGTGGTTTTTCCTCACATGTCGATGAGCAGTTCTTC. Translating gives CASGFSSHVDEQFF. The chain uses TRBV12-5 and TRBJ2-1, with D uncertain. The CDR3 is 14 amino acids. V gave up 3 bases and J gave up 8 bases, with 14 bases separating them. Germline CDR1 is LGHNT and CDR2 is FRNRAP.

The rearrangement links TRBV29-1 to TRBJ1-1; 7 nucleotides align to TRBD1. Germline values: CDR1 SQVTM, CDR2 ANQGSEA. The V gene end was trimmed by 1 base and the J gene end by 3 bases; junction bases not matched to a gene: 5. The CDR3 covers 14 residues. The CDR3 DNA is TGCAGCGTTGAAGGCAGGGGGGGTTACACTGAAGCTTTCTTT. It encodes CSVEGRGGYTEAFF.

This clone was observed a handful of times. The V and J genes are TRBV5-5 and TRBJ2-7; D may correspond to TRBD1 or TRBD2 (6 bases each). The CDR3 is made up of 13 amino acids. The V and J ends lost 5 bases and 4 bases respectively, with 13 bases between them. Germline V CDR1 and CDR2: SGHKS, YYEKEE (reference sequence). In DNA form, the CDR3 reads TGTGCCAGCAGACTTACAGGGACTTACGAGCAGTACGTC. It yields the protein CASRLTGTYEQYV.

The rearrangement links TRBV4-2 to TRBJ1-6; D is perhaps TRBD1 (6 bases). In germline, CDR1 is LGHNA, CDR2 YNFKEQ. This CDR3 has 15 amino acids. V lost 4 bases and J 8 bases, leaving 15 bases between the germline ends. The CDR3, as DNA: TGTGCCAGCAGCCGAGCCACAGGGAGGGATTCACCCCTCCACTTT. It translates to CASSRATGRDSPLHF.

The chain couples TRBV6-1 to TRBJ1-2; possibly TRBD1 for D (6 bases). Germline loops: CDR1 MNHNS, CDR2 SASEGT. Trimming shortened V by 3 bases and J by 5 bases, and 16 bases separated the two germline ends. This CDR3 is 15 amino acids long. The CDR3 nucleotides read TGTGCCAGCAGTGACCGAGGGACAAATTATTATGGCTACACCTTC. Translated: CASSDRGTNYYGYTF.